This T cell receptor (beta chain) was recovered during a study of control samples from healthy donors and cancer patients. Remarks on this clone: Other nucleotide sequences from this sample produce the same CDR3.

TCRdb keeps only in-frame clones here, not all; method: immunoSEQ multiplex PCR. The table lists roughly 190,000 clones, about 90% of them singletons, with 1.5% to 2% in the top ten. This sequence originates from a man in his thirties or forties in good health. Sequencing input: blood.

Written as DNA, the CDR3 is TGCGCCAGCAGTGAATCGGGACTAGCGGGGGGACTTTATAATGAGCAGTTCTTC. Protein sequence: CASSESGLAGGLYNEQFF. V is TRBV10-1 and J is TRBJ2-1, with TRBD2 matching over 15 bases. This CDR3 comprises 18 residues. Germline V gene data show CDR1 as WNHNN and CDR2 as SYGVQD (reference sequence). V shed 3 bases and J 7 bases; nucleotides not matched to a gene: 10.